These 28 T cell receptor beta chains came from one sample sequenced in a study of OX40 agonist ivuxolimab in advanced cancers. Here immunoSEQ multiplex PCR was the method, and the copy in TCRdb shows in-frame clones only, minus some. The sample contains approximately 58,000 clones, 70% to 90% of which appear only once. Sequencing used CD4+ or CD8+ T cells sorted from blood, obtained in a trial of the OX40 agonist ivuxolimab. Receptors originate from an adult with an advanced solid tumor such as melanoma, head and neck, liver or kidney cancer.

The V and J genes are TRBV4-1 and TRBJ1-2; D unclear. Trimming left V 0 bases short and J 10 bases short, with 24 bases between. Germline assignment: CDR1 MGHRA and CDR2 YSYEKL. The CDR3 has 17 residues. The CDR3 loop is CASSQEGRKLSSFTYTF. The DNA for the CDR3 is TGCGCCAGCAGCCAAGAAGGCAGGAAGTTAAGTAGCTTCACCTACACCTTC.

This chain joins TRBV11-3 and TRBJ1-3, with D hard to call. Germline CDR1 reads SGHNT; CDR2 reads YENEEA. Trimming shortened V by 5 bases and J by 0 bases, and 11 bases separated the two germline ends. The CDR3 runs to 15 residues. The CDR3 is CASSPSGVSGNTIYF. In DNA form, the CDR3 reads TGTGCCAGCAGCCCTTCCGGAGTCTCTGGAAACACCATATATTTT. The entire variable domain, with the rest obtained from reference TRBV11-3 and TRBJ1-3, is as follows: EAGVVQSPRYKIIEKKQPVAFWCNPISGHNTLYWYLQNLGQGPELLIRYENEEAVDDSQLPKDRFSAERLKGVDSTLKIQPAELGDSAVYLCASSPSGVSGNTIYFGEGSWLTVV.

The gene calls are TRBV6-6 and TRBJ2-7; no definite D call. The V gene lost 2 bases and the J gene lost 7 bases, with 21 bases spanning the gap. Germline values: CDR1 MNHNY, CDR2 SVGAGI (reference sequence). The CDR3 is 16 amino acids. The CDR3 is CASSYGQEEEGVEQYF. CDR3 sequence (DNA): TGTGCCAGCAGTTACGGGCAGGAAGAAGAAGGTGTTGAGCAGTACTTC.

The chain has TRBV19 and TRBJ1-5, with 8 bases lining up with TRBD1. The V segment lost 6 bases and the J segment 6 bases; nucleotides outside the gene matches: 4. Germline CDR1 LNHDA, CDR2 SQIVND (reference sequence). This CDR3 region has 13 residues. CDR3 loop: CASSIRGRQPQHF. The CDR3 DNA is TGTGCCAGTAGCATCAGGGGGCGTCAGCCCCAGCATTTT.

The V gene is TRBV13, the J gene TRBJ2-5, with 7 bases identical to TRBD1. Judging by the DNA end, TRBJ2-7 fits better; the J call may be wrong. The CDR3 has 14 amino acids. CDR1 and CDR2 from the germline V gene are PRHDT and FYEKMQ (reference sequence). CDR3 sequence (DNA): TGTGCCAGCAGCGCCCGACAGGGAACCTACGAGCAGTACTTC. Translation: CASSARQGTYEQYF.

The rearrangement links TRBV19 to TRBJ1-3; D unclear. Trimming stripped 7 bases from V and 0 bases from J, with 25 bases between. Germline V lookup: CDR1 LNHDA, CDR2 SQIVND (reference sequence). The CDR3 runs to 19 residues. The CDR3 loop reads CASTARVGDWQSSGNTIYF. The CDR3 nucleotides are TGTGCCAGTACCGCTCGGGTCGGGGATTGGCAAAGCTCTGGAAACACCATATATTTT.

V and J are TRBV11-1 and TRBJ1-3, with D possibly TRBD1 on 5 matching bases. Germline loops: CDR1 SGHAT, CDR2 FQDESV (reference sequence). The V end lost 2 bases, the J end lost 0 bases, and 17 bases lay between the germline ends. The CDR3 runs 18 residues. The chain's CDR3 is CASSLRGGSTVSGNTIYF. In DNA, the CDR3 is TGTGCCAGCAGCTTAAGGGGTGGTTCGACAGTCTCTGGAAACACCATATATTTT.

The CDR3 bases are TGTGCCAGCAGCTCTCCCCCCGAGGGACTAGCGGGAGGGCCAGCTACGCAGTATTTT. It translates to CASSSPPEGLAGGPATQYF. This sequence joins TRBV28 and TRBJ2-3, with 16 positions matching TRBD2. V lost 6 bases, J lost 8 bases, and 17 bases stayed unmatched. The CDR3 spans 19 residues. Germline loops: CDR1 MDHEN, CDR2 SYDVKM. The full variable domain, with the rest looked up from reference TRBV28 and TRBJ2-3, is DVKVTQSSRYLVKRTGEKVFLECVQDMDHENMFWYRQDPGLGLRLIYFSYDVKMKEKGDIPEGYSVSREKKERFSLILESASTNQTSMYLCASSSPPEGLAGGPATQYFGPGTRLTVL.

CDR3 DNA sequence: TGTGCCAGCACCCAACGGGTGGTCCCGGGCAGGAGAGATTACGAGCAGTACTTC. Protein sequence: CASTQRVVPGRRDYEQYF. The V call is TRBV2, the J call TRBJ2-7; D is uncertain. This CDR3 spans 18 amino acids. V gave up 7 bases and J gave up 4 bases, with 29 bases separating them. Per germline, CDR1 SNHLY and CDR2 FYNNEI.

The V and J genes are TRBV30 and TRBJ2-5; TRBD2 aligns across 7 bases. CDR3 length equals 15 residues. Germline V lookup: CDR1 GTSNPN, CDR2 SVGIG (reference sequence). V was clipped by 4 bases and J by 3 bases; unmatched bases: 11. The CDR3 protein is CAWTLGGVGEETQYF. CDR3 sequence (DNA): TGTGCCTGGACCCTGGGGGGGGTTGGGGAAGAGACCCAGTACTTC.

The chain employs TRBV6-9 and TRBJ2-7; D assignment may be TRBD1 or TRBD2 (5 bases each). CDR1 MNHGY and CDR2 SVAAGI come from the germline V gene. Trimming shortened V by 5 bases and J by 0 bases, and 8 bases separated the two germline ends. The CDR3 has 13 amino acids. The CDR3, as DNA: TGTGCCAGCAGTGGGGACCACTCCTACGAGCAGTACTTC. Its protein product is CASSGDHSYEQYF.

The genes are TRBV7-2 and TRBJ2-7; 9 nucleotides match TRBD2. V lost 5 bases to trimming and J lost 1 base; unmatched junction nucleotides: 9. The CDR3 totals 16 residues. In germline, CDR1 is SGHTA, CDR2 FQGNSA. CDR3 residues: CASSPVTSGNSYEQYF. For the CDR3, the DNA is TGTGCCAGCAGCCCTGTGACTAGCGGTAATTCCTACGAGCAGTACTTC.

There are a few counts of this clone. This chain uses TRBV2 with TRBJ2-1, with D unresolved. The CDR3 is 12 amino acids. From germline, CDR1 is SNHLY and CDR2 FYNNEI. V lost 5 bases and J 10 bases, leaving 12 bases between the germline ends. The CDR3 nucleotides are TGTGCCAGCAGTCCTGACTGGAGCGAGCAGTTCTTC. It yields the protein CASSPDWSEQFF.

The chain employs TRBV6-1 and TRBJ1-1; TRBD1 might be the D (6 bases). Germline V CDR1 and CDR2: MNHNS, SASEGT. The CDR3 consists of 13 residues. Trimming removed 6 bases from V and 3 bases from J, with 11 bases in between. CDR3 protein: CASRLAGDTEAFF. The CDR3, as DNA: TGTGCCAGCAGACTAGCAGGGGACACTGAAGCTTTCTTT.

This chain links TRBV29-1 with TRBJ2-3; D gene ambiguous. The CDR3 length is 10 residues. Trimming shortened V by 3 bases and J by 2 bases, and 0 bases separated the two germline ends. Germline CDR1 is SQVTM and CDR2 is ANQGSEA. CDR3 region: CSVDTDTQYF. The CDR3 bases are TGCAGCGTTGACACAGATACGCAGTATTTT.

The rearrangement uses TRBV5-6 and TRBJ2-7; the D call may be TRBD1 or TRBD2 (6 bases each). V lost 0 bases and J 6 bases, leaving 13 bases between the germline ends. CDR1 SGHDT and CDR2 YYEEEE come from the germline V gene. The CDR3 totals 14 residues. The CDR3 reads CASSLVVGGGEQYF. The CDR3 DNA follows: TGTGCCAGCAGCTTGGTTGTGGGGGGCGGCGAGCAGTACTTC.

As to this clone: The junction departs from the called germline gene at one end, perhaps through a read error. The J gene is TRBJ2-7, the V gene TRBV4-1; the D is unclear. There are 13 residues in the CDR3. CDR1 and CDR2 from the germline V gene are MGHRA and YSYEKL. CDR3 coding DNA: TGCACCAGCAGCCAGTCTCGCTCCTACGAGCAGTACTTC. As protein: CTSSQSRSYEQYF.

This chain joins TRBV2 and TRBJ1-3; D is perhaps TRBD1 (5 bases). The V and J ends lost 7 bases and 3 bases respectively, with 10 bases between them. The CDR3 covers 13 residues. The germline gives CDR1 SNHLY, CDR2 FYNNEI. Here the CDR3 DNA reads TGTGCCAGCAAAGGGACTTTTGGAAACACCATATATTTT. This gives the protein CASKGTFGNTIYF.

The rearrangement links TRBV5-1 to TRBJ2-3, with a tentative D call TRBD1 (8 bases). The germline V and J ends were trimmed by 4 bases and 2 bases, with 17 bases remaining between them. The germline gives CDR1 SGHRS, CDR2 YFSETQ. The CDR3 length is 16 residues. Here the CDR3 reads CASSLNRGGSTDTQYF. CDR3 DNA sequence: TGCGCCAGCAGCCTTAACAGGGGGGGTTCCACAGATACGCAGTATTTT.

This chain joins TRBV27 and TRBJ1-2, with no clear D. Trimming left V 10 bases short and J 13 bases short, with 31 bases between. Germline V lookup: CDR1 MNHEY, CDR2 SMNVEV (reference sequence). The CDR3 runs to 15 residues. CDR3 DNA: TGTGCCACCAAATTAATACAGCTGGCGGACGATTCCTTCACCTTC. Translating gives CATKLIQLADDSFTF.

The chain uses TRBV6-1 and TRBJ2-7; maybe TRBD2 (6 bases). Germline CDR1 and CDR2: MNHNS and SASEGT. The CDR3 spans 14 residues. Trimming took 11 bases from V and 4 from J, leaving 21 bases between them. In DNA, the CDR3 is TGTGCCGGGGACCCCGGGACGGGAGCGTACGAGCAGTACTTC. Its translation is CAGDPGTGAYEQYF.

Concerning this clone: The junction departs from germline at one end; a sequencing error may be responsible. V is TRBV28 and J is TRBJ2-5, with 9 bases matching TRBD2. Germline V gene lookup returns CDR1 MDHEN and CDR2 SYDVKM. This CDR3 has 14 residues. The CDR3 sequence is CASTLAGAQETQYF. For the CDR3, the DNA is TGTGCCAGCACTTTAGCGGGAGCCCAAGAGACCCAGTACTTC. The full variable domain, rest sourced from reference TRBV28 and TRBJ2-5, is DVKVTQSSRYLVKRTGEKVFLECVQDMDHENMFWYRQDPGLGLRLIYFSYDVKMKEKGDIPEGYSVSREKKERFSLILESASTNQTSMYLCASTLAGAQETQYFGPGTRLLVL.

Of note for this clone: The junction shows a germline mismatch at one end, possibly a read error. Here the CDR3 DNA reads TGTGCCAGCAGCATCAACAGGTTCTCCTACGAGCAGTGCTTC. Translated: CASSINRFSYEQCF. The chain is built from TRBV11-2 and TRBJ2-7, with a weak D call TRBD1 (5 bases). Germline V gives CDR1 SGHAT, CDR2 FQNNGV. The CDR3 has 14 residues.

The chain carries TRBV30 and TRBJ2-2; no reliable D call. The V gene lost 2 bases and the J gene lost 0 bases, with 7 bases spanning the gap. This CDR3 has 14 amino acids. Germline V gene sequence: CDR1 GTSNPN, CDR2 SVGIG (reference sequence). In nucleotides, the CDR3 is TGTGCCTGGAGTAGGCTAGCGAACACCGGGGAGCTGTTTTTT. This gives the protein CAWSRLANTGELFF.

J is TRBJ2-3 and V is TRBV7-3; D remains unclear. V was pared by 4 bases and J by 0 bases, with 5 bases between. This CDR3 contains 13 residues. Germline CDR1 SGHTA, CDR2 FQGTGA. CDR3 residues: CASSSLSTDTQYF. The CDR3 DNA reads TGTGCCAGCAGCTCACTTAGCACAGATACGCAGTATTTT.

The chain is built from TRBV27 and TRBJ2-7, with 8 bases aligning to TRBD2. This CDR3 region has 15 residues. Per the germline V gene, CDR1 is MNHEY and CDR2 is SMNVEV (reference sequence). With 3 bases clipped from V and 6 bases from J, the junction kept 10 bases outside the gene matches. CDR3 coding DNA: TGTGCCAGCAGTTTTTTGAGCGGGAGTGGGGGCGAGCAGTACTTC. As protein: CASSFLSGSGGEQYF.

The V call is TRBV4-3, the J call TRBJ1-2; possibly TRBD1 for D (5 bases). Trimming left V 1 base short and J 4 bases short, with 10 bases between. CDR1 is LGHNA and CDR2 is YSLEER in the germline V gene. The CDR3 has 14 residues. Written as DNA, the CDR3 is TGCGCCAGCAGCCAAGGAAGGGGATTCTATGGCTACACCTTC. Translating gives CASSQGRGFYGYTF.

The V gene is TRBV20-1, the J gene TRBJ2-5; D gene uncertain. Trimming pared 0 bases from V and 9 bases from J, leaving 8 bases between. Germline assignment: CDR1 DFQATT and CDR2 SNEGSKA (reference sequence). The CDR3 loop spans 11 amino acids. CDR3 loop: CSARDGRSQYF. CDR3 DNA: TGCAGTGCTAGAGATGGACGGTCCCAGTACTTC.